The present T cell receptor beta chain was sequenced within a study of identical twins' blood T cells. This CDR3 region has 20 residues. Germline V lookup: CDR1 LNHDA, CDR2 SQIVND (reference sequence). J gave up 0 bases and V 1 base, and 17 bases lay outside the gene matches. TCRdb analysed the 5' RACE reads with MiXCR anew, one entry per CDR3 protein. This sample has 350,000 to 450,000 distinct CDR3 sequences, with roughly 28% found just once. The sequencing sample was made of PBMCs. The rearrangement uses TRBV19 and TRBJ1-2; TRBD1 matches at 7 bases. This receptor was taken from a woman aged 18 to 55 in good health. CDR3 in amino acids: CASSIAPGQPRRFANYGYTF. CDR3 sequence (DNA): TGTGCCAGTAGTATAGCGCCGGGACAGCCGAGGCGTTTCGCTAACTATGGCTACACCTTC.